The entry that follows covers one T cell receptor beta chain sequence. Looked up from germline, CDR1 is SGHVS and CDR2 is FQNEAQ. V was shortened by 0 bases and J by 7 bases, with 12 bases between the two germline ends. This CDR3 is built from 15 residues. The data were taken from a study of blood T cell repertoires in COVID-19. Some clones are missing from TCRdb's copy, which holds only in-frame ones; the method was immunoSEQ multiplex PCR. The table shows some 160,000 clones, with 85% occurring only once. The source is a woman aged 40 to 50 who had recovered from COVID-19. The sequencing sample was made of PBMCs or T cells enriched from blood (not recorded which). This chain connects TRBV7-8 to TRBJ1-4; D may be TRBD1 (5 bases). CDR3 in DNA: TGTGCCAGCAGCTTAGCGGGGGGAATCGGTGAAAAACTGTTTTTT. Translated: CASSLAGGIGEKLFF.